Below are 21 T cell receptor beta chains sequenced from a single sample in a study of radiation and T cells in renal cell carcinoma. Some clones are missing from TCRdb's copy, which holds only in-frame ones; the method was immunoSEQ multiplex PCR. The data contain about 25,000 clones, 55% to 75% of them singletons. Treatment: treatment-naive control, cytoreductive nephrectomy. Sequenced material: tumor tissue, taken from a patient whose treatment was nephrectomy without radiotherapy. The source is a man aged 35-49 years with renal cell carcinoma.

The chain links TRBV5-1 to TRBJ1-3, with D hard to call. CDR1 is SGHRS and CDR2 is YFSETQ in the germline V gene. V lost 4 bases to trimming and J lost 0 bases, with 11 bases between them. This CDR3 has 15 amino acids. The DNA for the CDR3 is TGCGCCAGCAGCATCGACCAGTCCTCTGGAAACACCATATATTTT. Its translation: CASSIDQSSGNTIYF.

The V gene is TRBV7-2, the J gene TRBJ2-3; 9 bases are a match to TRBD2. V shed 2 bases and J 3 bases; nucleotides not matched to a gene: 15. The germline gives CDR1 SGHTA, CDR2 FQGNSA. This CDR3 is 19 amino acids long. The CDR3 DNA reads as TGTGCCAGCAGCTTAAGGACCGTAGCGGGGGCTCCTACGACAGATACGCAGTATTTT. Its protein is CASSLRTVAGAPTTDTQYF.

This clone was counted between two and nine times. The CDR3 DNA is TGTGCCAGCTCACCGGACTCTCAGGGAGGGGGCTACACCTTC. It codes for CASSPDSQGGGYTF. The chain couples TRBV18 to TRBJ1-2; possibly TRBD1 for D (5 bases). The CDR3 extends over 14 amino acids. V was trimmed by 3 bases and J by 8 bases, leaving 16 bases between them. Germline CDR1 KGHSH, CDR2 LQKENI.

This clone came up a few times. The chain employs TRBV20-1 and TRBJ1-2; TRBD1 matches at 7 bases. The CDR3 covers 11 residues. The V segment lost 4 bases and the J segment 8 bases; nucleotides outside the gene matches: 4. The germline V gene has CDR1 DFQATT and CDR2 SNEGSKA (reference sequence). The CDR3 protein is CSANRGEGYTF. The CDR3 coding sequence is TGCAGTGCTAACAGGGGAGAAGGCTACACCTTC.

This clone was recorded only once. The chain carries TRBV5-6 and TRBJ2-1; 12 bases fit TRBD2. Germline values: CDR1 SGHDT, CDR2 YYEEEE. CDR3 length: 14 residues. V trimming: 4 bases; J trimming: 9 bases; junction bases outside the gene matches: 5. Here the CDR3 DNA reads TGTGCCAGCAGCCTAGCGGGAGGGCGGGTTGAGCAGTTCTTC. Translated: CASSLAGGRVEQFF. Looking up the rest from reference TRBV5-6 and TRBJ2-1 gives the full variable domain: DAGVTQSPTHLIKTRGQQVTLRCSPKSGHDTVSWYQQALGQGPQFIFQYYEEEERQRGNFPDRFSGHQFPNYSSELNVNALLLGDSALYLCASSLAGGRVEQFFGPGTRLTVL.

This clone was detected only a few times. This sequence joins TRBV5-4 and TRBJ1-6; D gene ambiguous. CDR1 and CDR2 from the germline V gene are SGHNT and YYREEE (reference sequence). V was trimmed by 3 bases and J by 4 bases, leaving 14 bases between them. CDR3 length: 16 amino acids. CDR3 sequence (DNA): TGTGCCAGCAGCTCCTCGGTGAGAGAATATAATTCACCCCTCCACTTT. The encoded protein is CASSSSVREYNSPLHF.

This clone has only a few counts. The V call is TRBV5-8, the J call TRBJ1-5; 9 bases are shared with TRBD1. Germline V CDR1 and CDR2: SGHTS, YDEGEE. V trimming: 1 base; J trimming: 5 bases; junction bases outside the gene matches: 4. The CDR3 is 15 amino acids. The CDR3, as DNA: TGTGCCAGCAGCTTGTTTCGGACAGGGGATCAGCCCCAGCATTTT. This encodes CASSLFRTGDQPQHF.

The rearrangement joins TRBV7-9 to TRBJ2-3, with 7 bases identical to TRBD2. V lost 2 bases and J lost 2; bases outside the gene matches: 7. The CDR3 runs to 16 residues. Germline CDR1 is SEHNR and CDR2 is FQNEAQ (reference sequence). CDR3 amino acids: CASSLPAGLPTDTQYF. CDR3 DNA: TGTGCCAGCAGCTTACCAGCGGGGCTACCCACAGATACGCAGTATTTT. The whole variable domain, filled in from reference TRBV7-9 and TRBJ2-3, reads DTGVSQNPRHKITKRGQNVTFRCDPISEHNRLYWYRQTLGQGPEFLTYFQNEAQLEKSRLLSDRFSAERPKGSFSTLEIQRTEQGDSAMYLCASSLPAGLPTDTQYFGPGTRLTVL.

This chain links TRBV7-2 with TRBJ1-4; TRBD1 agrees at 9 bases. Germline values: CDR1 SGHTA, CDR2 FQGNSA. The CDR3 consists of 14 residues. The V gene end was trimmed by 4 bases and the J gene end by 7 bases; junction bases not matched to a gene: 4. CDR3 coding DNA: TGTGCCAGCAGCTCCCCGACAGGGGGTGAAAAACTGTTTTTT. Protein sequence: CASSSPTGGEKLFF.

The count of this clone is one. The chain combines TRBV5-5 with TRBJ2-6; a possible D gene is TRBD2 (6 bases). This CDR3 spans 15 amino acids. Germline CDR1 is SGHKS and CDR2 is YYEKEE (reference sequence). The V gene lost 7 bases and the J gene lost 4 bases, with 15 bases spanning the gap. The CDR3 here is CASGRGTLGANVLTF. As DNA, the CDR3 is TGTGCCAGCGGTCGGGGGACCCTCGGGGCCAACGTCCTGACTTTC.

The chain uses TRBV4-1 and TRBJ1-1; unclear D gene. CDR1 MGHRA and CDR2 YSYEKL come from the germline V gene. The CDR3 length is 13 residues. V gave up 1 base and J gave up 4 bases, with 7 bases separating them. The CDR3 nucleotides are TGCGCCAGCAGCCAAGCCAGATCCACTGAAGCTTTCTTT. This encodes CASSQARSTEAFF.

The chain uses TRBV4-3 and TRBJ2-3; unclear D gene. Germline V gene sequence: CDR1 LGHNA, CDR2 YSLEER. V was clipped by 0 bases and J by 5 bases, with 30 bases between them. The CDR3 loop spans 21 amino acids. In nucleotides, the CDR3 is TGCGCCAGCAGCCAAGATTTCGTAGGGTCCGGCGTACTCCCGACCAGAGATACGCAGTATTTT. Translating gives CASSQDFVGSGVLPTRDTQYF.

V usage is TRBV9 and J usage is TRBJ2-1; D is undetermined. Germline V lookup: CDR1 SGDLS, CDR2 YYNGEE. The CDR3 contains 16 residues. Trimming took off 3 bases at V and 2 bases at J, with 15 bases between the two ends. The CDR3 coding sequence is TGTGCCAGCAGCGGGGGTGGCGAGCCAACCTACAATGAGCAGTTCTTC. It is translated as CASSGGGEPTYNEQFF.

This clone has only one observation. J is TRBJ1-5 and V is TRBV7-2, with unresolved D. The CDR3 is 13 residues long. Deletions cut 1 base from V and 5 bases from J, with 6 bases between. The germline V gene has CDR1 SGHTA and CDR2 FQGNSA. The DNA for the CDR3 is TGTGCCAGCAGCTTAGGGGCCCATCAGCCCCAGCATTTT. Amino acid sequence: CASSLGAHQPQHF.

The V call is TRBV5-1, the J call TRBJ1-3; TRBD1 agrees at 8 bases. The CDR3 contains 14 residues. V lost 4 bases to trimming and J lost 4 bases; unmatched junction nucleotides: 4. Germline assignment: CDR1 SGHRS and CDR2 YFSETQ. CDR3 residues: CASSEQGDGNTIYF. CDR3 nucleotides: TGCGCCAGCAGCGAACAGGGGGACGGAAACACCATATATTTT.

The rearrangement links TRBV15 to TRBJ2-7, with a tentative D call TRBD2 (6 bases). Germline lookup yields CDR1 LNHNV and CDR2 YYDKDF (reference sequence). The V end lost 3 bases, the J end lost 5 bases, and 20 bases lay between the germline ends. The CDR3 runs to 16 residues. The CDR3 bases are TGTGCCACCAGCAGGGTCCTAGGTTTAGGGAGGAACGAGCAGTACGTC. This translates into CATSRVLGLGRNEQYV.

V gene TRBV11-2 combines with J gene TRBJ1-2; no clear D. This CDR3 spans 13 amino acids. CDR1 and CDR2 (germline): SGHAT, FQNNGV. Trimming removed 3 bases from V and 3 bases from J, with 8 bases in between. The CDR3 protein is CASSLAQDYGYTF. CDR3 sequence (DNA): TGTGCCAGCAGCTTGGCACAAGACTATGGCTACACCTTC.

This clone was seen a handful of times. The CDR3 sequence is CASRRNYREGGYTF. CDR3 in DNA: TGTGCCAGCAGGCGGAATTACAGGGAGGGCGGCTACACCTTC. This chain joins TRBV28 and TRBJ1-2; the D gene is possibly TRBD1 (6 bases). Trimming pared 6 bases from V and 8 bases from J, leaving 19 bases between. The CDR3 length is 14 residues. The germline CDR1 and CDR2 sequences are MDHEN and SYDVKM.

The CDR3 region has the DNA TGTGCCAGCAGCTTAGCGGGACAGGGGGTTTCTACTAATGAAAAACTGTTTTTT. This gives the protein CASSLAGQGVSTNEKLFF. The chain joins TRBV7-8 to TRBJ1-4; 11 nucleotides align to TRBD1. The trim removed 0 bases at V and 2 bases at J, leaving 5 bases unmatched. This CDR3 is built from 18 residues. Germline CDR1 SGHVS, CDR2 FQNEAQ. The whole variable domain, remainder taken from reference TRBV7-8 and TRBJ1-4, is GAGVSQSPRYKVAKRGQDVALRCDPISGHVSLFWYQQALGQGPEFLTYFQNEAQLDKSGLPSDRFFAERPEGSVSTLKIQRTQQEDSAVYLCASSLAGQGVSTNEKLFFGSGTQLSVL.

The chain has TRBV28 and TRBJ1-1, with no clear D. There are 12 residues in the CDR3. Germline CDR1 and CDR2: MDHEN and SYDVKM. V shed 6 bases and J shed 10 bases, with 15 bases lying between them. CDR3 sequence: CASSRPGSGAFF. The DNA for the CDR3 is TGTGCCAGCAGCCGTCCCGGGTCGGGAGCTTTCTTT.

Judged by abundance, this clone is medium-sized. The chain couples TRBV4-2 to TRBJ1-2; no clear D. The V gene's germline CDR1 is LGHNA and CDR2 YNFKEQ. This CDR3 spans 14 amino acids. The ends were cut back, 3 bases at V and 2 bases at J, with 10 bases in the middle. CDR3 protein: CASSHDDENYGYTF. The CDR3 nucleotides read TGTGCCAGCAGCCATGATGACGAAAACTATGGCTACACCTTC.